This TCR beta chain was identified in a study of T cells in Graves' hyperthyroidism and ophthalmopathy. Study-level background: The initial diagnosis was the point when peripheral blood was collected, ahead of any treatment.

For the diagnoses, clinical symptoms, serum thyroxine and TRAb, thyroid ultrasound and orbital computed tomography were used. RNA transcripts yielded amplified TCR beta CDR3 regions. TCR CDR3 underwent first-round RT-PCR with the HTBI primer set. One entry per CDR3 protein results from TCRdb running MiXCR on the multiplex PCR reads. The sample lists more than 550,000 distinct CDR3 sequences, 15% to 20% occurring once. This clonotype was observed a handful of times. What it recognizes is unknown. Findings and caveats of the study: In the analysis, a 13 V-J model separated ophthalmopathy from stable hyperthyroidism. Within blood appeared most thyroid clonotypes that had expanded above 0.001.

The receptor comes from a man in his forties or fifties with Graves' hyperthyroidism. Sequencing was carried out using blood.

The CDR3 loop is CASSFTETQYF. The DNA of the CDR3 is TGTGCCAGCAGTTTCACAGAGACCCAGTACTTC. The rearrangement joins TRBV12-3 or TRBV12-4 to TRBJ2-5; no clear D gene. The CDR3 spans 11 residues. Trimming pared 3 bases from V and 4 bases from J, leaving 3 bases between.